The 20 T cell receptor beta chains presented below share a single source sample, sequenced in a study of OX40 agonist ivuxolimab in advanced cancers. Generated by immunoSEQ multiplex PCR, the TCRdb table keeps only in-frame clones and is missing some. The data contain approximately 76,000 clones, around 94% of them singletons. The material sequenced was CD4+ or CD8+ T cells sorted from blood, taken in a trial of the OX40 agonist ivuxolimab. These receptors were taken from an adult with an advanced solid tumor such as melanoma, head and neck, liver or kidney cancer.

The chain is built from TRBV6-5 and TRBJ2-7; D ambiguous. Trimming removed 4 bases at V and 1 base at J, with 8 bases between. Germline-derived CDR1 and CDR2 are MNHEY and SVGAGI. The CDR3 consists of 13 residues. This CDR3 reads CASSSTLSYEQYF. DNA of the CDR3: TGTGCCAGCAGTTCCACCCTTTCCTACGAGCAGTACTTC.

This clone was counted a few times. The chain is built from TRBV27 and TRBJ2-3; D tentatively reads TRBD1 or TRBD2 (5 bases each). Germline CDR1 reads MNHEY; CDR2 reads SMNVEV (reference sequence). CDR3 length: 15 residues. V was cut by 3 bases and J by 0 bases, with 10 bases left in between. CDR3 sequence (DNA): TGTGCCAGCAGTTTGGGGACCCTAAGCACAGATACGCAGTATTTT. This encodes CASSLGTLSTDTQYF.

This chain uses TRBV29-1 with TRBJ2-1; the D is unclear. With 6 bases removed from V and 6 bases from J, the gap between germline ends came to 15 bases. Germline V gene sequence: CDR1 SQVTM, CDR2 ANQGSEA. This CDR3 is built from 13 residues. The CDR3 nucleotides read TGCAGCGTCCTACCAATAAGGAGCAATGAGCAGTTCTTC. Protein: CSVLPIRSNEQFF.

The chain recombines TRBV5-5 with TRBJ2-2; D not resolved. Per germline, CDR1 SGHKS and CDR2 YYEKEE (reference sequence). The CDR3 has 15 amino acids. Trimming took 0 bases from V and 7 from J, leaving 13 bases between them. CDR3 sequence: CASSLAGSSRGELFF. CDR3 nucleotide sequence: TGTGCCAGCAGCTTGGCCGGTAGTTCCCGCGGGGAGCTGTTTTTT. Based on the CDR3 plus reference TRBV5-5 and TRBJ2-2, the full variable domain is DAGVTQSPTHLIKTRGQQVTLRCSPISGHKSVSWYQQVLGQGPQFIFQYYEKEERGRGNFPDRFSARQFPNYSSELNVNALLLGDSALYLCASSLAGSSRGELFFGEGSRLTVL.

In the case of this clone: Other DNA sequences in the same sample also yield this CDR3. The rearrangement uses TRBV2 and TRBJ1-5; weak D call: TRBD1 (5 bases). The V gene lost 1 base and the J gene lost 1 base, with 5 bases spanning the gap. Germline V lookup: CDR1 SNHLY, CDR2 FYNNEI. This CDR3 contains 14 residues. The CDR3 sequence: CASSEGDSNQPQHF. The CDR3 DNA sequence: TGTGCCAGCAGTGAAGGGGACAGCAATCAGCCCCAGCATTTT.

This clone was seen many times. This chain connects TRBV15 to TRBJ2-5; D possibly matches TRBD1 or TRBD2 (5 bases each). CDR1 is LNHNV and CDR2 is YYDKDF in the germline V gene (reference sequence). With 3 bases removed from V and 3 bases from J, the gap between germline ends came to 11 bases. CDR3 length equals 14 residues. The CDR3 spells CATSSRDVEETQYF. The CDR3 DNA reads as TGTGCCACCAGCAGTAGGGACGTCGAAGAGACCCAGTACTTC.

V gene TRBV7-2 combines with J gene TRBJ2-3; the match to TRBD2 covers 9 bases. This CDR3 contains 14 residues. V dropped 3 bases and J dropped 3; count of bases not matched to a gene: 1. Germline V gene lookup returns CDR1 SGHTA and CDR2 FQGNSA. The CDR3 reads CASSFTSGTDTQYF. CDR3 nucleotides: TGTGCCAGCAGCTTCACTAGCGGGACAGATACGCAGTATTTT.

J is TRBJ1-1 and V is TRBV7-8; unclear D gene. Trimming stripped 0 bases from V and 0 bases from J, with 14 bases between. Germline values: CDR1 SGHVS, CDR2 FQNEAQ. CDR3 length: 17 residues. The CDR3 DNA sequence: TGTGCCAGCAGCTTAGCGGGATTCATGGAGATGAACACTGAAGCTTTCTTT. Protein sequence: CASSLAGFMEMNTEAFF.

The chain links TRBV4-3 to TRBJ2-7; the match to TRBD1 covers 10 bases. This CDR3 spans 17 amino acids. CDR1 is LGHNA and CDR2 is YSLEER in the germline V gene. Trimming removed 0 bases from V and 0 bases from J; junction bases left unmatched: 5. In DNA form, the CDR3 reads TGCGCCAGCAGCCAAGATAGGCGGGACAGGGGCTCCTACGAGCAGTACTTC. Residues: CASSQDRRDRGSYEQYF.

In this sample, this clone turned up once. V usage is TRBV13 and J usage is TRBJ2-1; D unresolved. The CDR3 is 18 amino acids. CDR1 is PRHDT, CDR2 FYEKMQ, per germline (reference sequence). The V end was cut by 8 bases, the J end by 3 bases, with 26 bases between. CDR3: CASWKFPPDGINYNEQFF. The CDR3 region has the DNA TGTGCCAGCTGGAAGTTCCCCCCTGATGGGATTAACTACAATGAGCAGTTCTTC.

This chain uses TRBV19 with TRBJ1-2, with TRBD1 as a possible D gene (6 bases). Trimming shortened V by 3 bases and J by 2 bases, and 13 bases separated the two germline ends. Germline V gene lookup returns CDR1 LNHDA and CDR2 SQIVND (reference sequence). The CDR3 totals 15 residues. CDR3 protein: CASSMDSLTNYGYTF. The DNA for the CDR3 is TGTGCCAGTAGTATGGACAGTCTGACGAACTATGGCTACACCTTC.

This chain joins TRBV7-9 and TRBJ2-7; 11 bases align to TRBD1. V gave up 5 bases and J gave up 2 bases; unmatched junction bases: 5. This CDR3 comprises 15 residues. Germline CDR1 is SEHNR and CDR2 is FQNEAQ (reference sequence). The CDR3 DNA reads as TGTGCCAGCAGCCGACCGGGACAGGGGGCCTACGAGCAGTACTTC. Its protein product is CASSRPGQGAYEQYF.

This clone was seen just once. Other DNA sequences within the sample encode an identical CDR3. The CDR3 coding sequence is TGTGCCAGCAGCCCGGACAGGGGGCCTGGCTACACCTTC. This translates into CASSPDRGPGYTF. This chain connects TRBV27 to TRBJ1-2; 11 nucleotides agree with TRBD1. Germline V lookup: CDR1 MNHEY, CDR2 SMNVEV (reference sequence). CDR3 length: 13 amino acids. Unmatched junction bases numbered 4, after V lost 6 bases and J lost 7 bases.

The J gene is TRBJ1-1, the V gene TRBV9; 7 bases fit TRBD1. This CDR3 is built from 18 residues. CDR1 and CDR2 from the germline V gene are SGDLS and YYNGEE. V lost 0 bases and J lost 5; bases outside the gene matches: 16. The CDR3 here is CASSVGGGEEGAGTEAFF. Here the CDR3 DNA reads TGTGCCAGCAGCGTAGGAGGTGGGGAGGAGGGGGCTGGGACTGAAGCTTTCTTT.

The chain uses TRBV9 and TRBJ2-1; TRBD2 agrees at 8 bases. The CDR3 runs to 15 residues. CDR1 and CDR2 (germline): SGDLS, YYNGEE. The ends lost 4 bases at V and 0 bases at J; junction bases unmatched: 3. The CDR3 DNA follows: TGTGCCAGCAGCCCGGGGACTAGCTCCTACAATGAGCAGTTCTTC. Translation: CASSPGTSSYNEQFF.

This clone was seen a handful of times. The rearrangement joins TRBV11-2 to TRBJ1-5, with D possibly matching TRBD1 (6 bases). The CDR3 is made up of 15 amino acids. Germline CDR1 and CDR2: SGHAT and FQNNGV. V was shortened by 4 bases and J by 0 bases, with 10 bases between the two germline ends. CDR3 region: CASSYEGVSNQPQHF. The CDR3 nucleotides are TGTGCCAGCAGCTATGAGGGGGTTAGCAATCAGCCCCAGCATTTT.

The genes are TRBV7-9 and TRBJ2-7; D might be TRBD1 or TRBD2, each matching 5 bases. V lost 5 bases, J lost 1 base, and 12 bases lay in between. Per the germline V gene, CDR1 is SEHNR and CDR2 is FQNEAQ (reference sequence). This CDR3 comprises 14 residues. The CDR3 region is CASSGGFRSYEQYF. CDR3 sequence (DNA): TGTGCCAGCAGCGGGGGATTTCGTTCCTACGAGCAGTACTTC. The whole variable domain, filled in from reference TRBV7-9 and TRBJ2-7, reads DTGVSQNPRHKITKRGQNVTFRCDPISEHNRLYWYRQTLGQGPEFLTYFQNEAQLEKSRLLSDRFSAERPKGSFSTLEIQRTEQGDSAMYLCASSGGFRSYEQYFGPGTRLTVT.

The rearrangement joins TRBV28 to TRBJ1-2; D is undetermined. This CDR3 comprises 17 residues. V gave up 4 bases and J gave up 1 base, with 19 bases separating them. Germline V CDR1 and CDR2: MDHEN, SYDVKM. In DNA, the CDR3 is TGTGCCAGCAGTTCCGTAGTATGGACGGGCCTTAACTATGGCTACACCTTC. It translates to CASSSVVWTGLNYGYTF.

The J gene is TRBJ2-7, the V gene TRBV4-2; D is unresolved. Between the trimmed V and J ends, which lost 4 bases and 7 bases, there was a span of 20 bases. Germline CDR1 is LGHNA and CDR2 is YNFKEQ. The CDR3 has 15 amino acids. CDR3 coding DNA: TGTGCCAGCAGCCCCTACGGCGCGCTCTTGGGGGAGCAGTACTTC. Translating it yields CASSPYGALLGEQYF.

V and J are TRBV7-9 and TRBJ2-7; 7 nucleotides agree with TRBD1. This CDR3 is 14 amino acids long. Germline-derived CDR1 and CDR2 are SEHNR and FQNEAQ (reference sequence). Trimming removed 3 bases from V and 2 bases from J; junction bases left unmatched: 4. In DNA, the CDR3 is TGTGCCAGCAGCTTCCCTGGGACAGCCTACGAGCAGTACTTC. Protein: CASSFPGTAYEQYF.